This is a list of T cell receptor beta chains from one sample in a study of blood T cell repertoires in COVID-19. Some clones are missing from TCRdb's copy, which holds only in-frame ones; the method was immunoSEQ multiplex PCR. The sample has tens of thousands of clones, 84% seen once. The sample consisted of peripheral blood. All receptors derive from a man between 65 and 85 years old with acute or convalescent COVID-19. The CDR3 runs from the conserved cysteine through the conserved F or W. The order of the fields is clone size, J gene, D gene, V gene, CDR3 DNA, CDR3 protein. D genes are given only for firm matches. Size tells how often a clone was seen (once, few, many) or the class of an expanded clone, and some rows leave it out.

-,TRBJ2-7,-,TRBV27,TGTGCCAGCAGGGAGGTCACCCGGAGCTCCTACGAGCAGTACTTC,CASREVTRSSYEQYF
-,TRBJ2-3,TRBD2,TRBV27,TGTGCCACCACTAGCGGGGGCCTAGATACGCAGTATTTT,CATTSGGLDTQYF
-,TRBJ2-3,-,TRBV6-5,TGTGCCAGCAGCCCAGGATATACGCAGTATTTT,CASSPGYTQYF
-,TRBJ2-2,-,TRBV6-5,TGTGCCAGCAGTTACTCGGGGCGGGAGCTGTTTTTT,CASSYSGRELFF
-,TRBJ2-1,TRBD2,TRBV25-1,TGTGCCAGCAGCCCCCTTGACACTAGCGGGATCTACAATGAGCAGTTCTTC,CASSPLDTSGIYNEQFF
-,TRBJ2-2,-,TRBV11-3,TGTGCCAGCAGCCTTGACGGGTCCCGGGCCGGGGAGCTGTTTTTT,CASSLDGSRAGELFF
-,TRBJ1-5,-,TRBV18,TGTGCCAGCTCACCCCAGGGTGATAGCAATCAGCCCCAGCATTTT,CASSPQGDSNQPQHF
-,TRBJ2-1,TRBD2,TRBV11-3,TGTGCCAGCAGCTCTACTAGTCGGGAGGGGGGCAATGAGCAGTTCTTC,CASSSTSREGGNEQFF
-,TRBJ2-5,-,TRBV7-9,TGTGCCAGCAGCCTTCAGGGTTTTCAGGAGACCCAGTACTTC,CASSLQGFQETQYF
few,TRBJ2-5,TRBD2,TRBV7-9,TGTGCCAGCAGCGGAGTGGGACTAGCGGAAGAGACCCAGTACTTC,CASSGVGLAEETQYF
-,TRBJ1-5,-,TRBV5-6,TGTGCCAGCAGTCAAGGAGGGCTTCAGCCCCAGCATTTT,CASSQGGLQPQHF